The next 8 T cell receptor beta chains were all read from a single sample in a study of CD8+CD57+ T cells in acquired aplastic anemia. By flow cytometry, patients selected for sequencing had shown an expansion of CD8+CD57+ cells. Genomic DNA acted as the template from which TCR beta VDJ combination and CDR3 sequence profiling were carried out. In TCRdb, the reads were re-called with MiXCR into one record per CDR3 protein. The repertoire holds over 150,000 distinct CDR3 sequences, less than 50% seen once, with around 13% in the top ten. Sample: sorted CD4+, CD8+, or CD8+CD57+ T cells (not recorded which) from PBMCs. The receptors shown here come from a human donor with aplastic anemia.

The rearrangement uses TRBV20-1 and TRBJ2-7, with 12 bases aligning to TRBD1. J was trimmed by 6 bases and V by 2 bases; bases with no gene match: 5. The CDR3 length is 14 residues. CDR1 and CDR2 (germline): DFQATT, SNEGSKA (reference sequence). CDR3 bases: TGCAGTGCTAGACAGGGGACAGGGGGCCTCGAGCAGTACTTC. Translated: CSARQGTGGLEQYF.

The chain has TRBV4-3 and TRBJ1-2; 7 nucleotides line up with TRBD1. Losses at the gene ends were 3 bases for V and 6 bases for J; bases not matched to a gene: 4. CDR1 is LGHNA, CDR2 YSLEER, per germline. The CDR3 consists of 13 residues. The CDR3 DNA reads TGCGCCAGCAGCCACCTGACAGGGAATGGCTACACCTTC. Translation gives CASSHLTGNGYTF.

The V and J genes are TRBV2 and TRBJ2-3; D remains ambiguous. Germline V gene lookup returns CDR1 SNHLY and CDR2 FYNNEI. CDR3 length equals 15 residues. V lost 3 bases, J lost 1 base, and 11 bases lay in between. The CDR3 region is CASSDGFGGTDTQYF. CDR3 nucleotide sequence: TGTGCCAGCAGTGATGGTTTTGGGGGCACAGATACGCAGTATTTT.

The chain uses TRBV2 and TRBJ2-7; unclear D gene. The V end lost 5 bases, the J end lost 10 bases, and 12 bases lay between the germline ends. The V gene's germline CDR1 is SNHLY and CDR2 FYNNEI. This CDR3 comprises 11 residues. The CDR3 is CASSIRAGQYF. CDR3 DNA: TGTGCCAGCAGTATTCGGGCCGGCCAGTACTTC.

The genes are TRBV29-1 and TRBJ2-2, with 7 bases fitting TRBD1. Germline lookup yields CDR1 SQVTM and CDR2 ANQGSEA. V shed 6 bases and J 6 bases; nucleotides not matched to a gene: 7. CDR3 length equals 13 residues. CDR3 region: CSVEQGNAGELFF. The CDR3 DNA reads TGCAGCGTGGAACAGGGGAATGCCGGGGAGCTGTTTTTT.

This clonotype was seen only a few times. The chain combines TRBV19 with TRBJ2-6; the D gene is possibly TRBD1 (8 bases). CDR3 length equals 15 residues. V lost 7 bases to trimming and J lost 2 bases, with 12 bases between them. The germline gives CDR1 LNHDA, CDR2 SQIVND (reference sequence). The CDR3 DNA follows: TGTGCCAGTAACAGGGGGGGACCTGGGGCCAACGTCCTGACTTTC. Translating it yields CASNRGGPGANVLTF.

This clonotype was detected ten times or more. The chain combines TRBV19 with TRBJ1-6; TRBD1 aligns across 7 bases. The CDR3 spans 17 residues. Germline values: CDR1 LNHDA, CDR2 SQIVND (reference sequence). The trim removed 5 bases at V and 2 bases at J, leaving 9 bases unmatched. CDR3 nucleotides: TGTGCCAGTAGTCGAGGTCAGGGGGGCACCTATAATTCACCCCTCCACTTT. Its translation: CASSRGQGGTYNSPLHF.

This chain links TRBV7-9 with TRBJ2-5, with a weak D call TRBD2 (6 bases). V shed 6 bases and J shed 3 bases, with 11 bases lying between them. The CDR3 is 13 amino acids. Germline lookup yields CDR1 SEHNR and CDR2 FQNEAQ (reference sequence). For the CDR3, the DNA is TGTGCCAGCAGGGGGACGGGAGAAGAGACCCAGTACTTC. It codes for CASRGTGEETQYF.